The clone carrying this T cell receptor (beta chain) occurred a few times. Method: immunoSEQ multiplex PCR; TCRdb's copy keeps in-frame clones and lacks some. The top ten clones hold approximately 2% of a sample with approximately 450,000 clones, roughly nine tenths of them seen once. Everyone who took part was roughly 18 to 89 years old, and they came from over 20 US areas. The V gene lost 2 bases and the J gene lost 2 bases, with 12 bases spanning the gap. The CDR3 sequence is 15 residues long. Germline V gene sequence: CDR1 MNHNS, CDR2 SASEGT. This entry belongs to a study of blood T cell repertoires in COVID-19.

The chain recombines TRBV6-1 with TRBJ1-2, with D tentatively TRBD1 (5 bases). This clonotype was obtained from a woman between 18 and 29 years old with acute COVID-19. Sequencing was performed on PBMCs or T cells enriched from blood (not recorded which). CDR3 bases: TGTGCCAGCAGTGAATCACGGGGGGGAAACTATGGCTACACCTTC. Protein product: CASSESRGGNYGYTF.